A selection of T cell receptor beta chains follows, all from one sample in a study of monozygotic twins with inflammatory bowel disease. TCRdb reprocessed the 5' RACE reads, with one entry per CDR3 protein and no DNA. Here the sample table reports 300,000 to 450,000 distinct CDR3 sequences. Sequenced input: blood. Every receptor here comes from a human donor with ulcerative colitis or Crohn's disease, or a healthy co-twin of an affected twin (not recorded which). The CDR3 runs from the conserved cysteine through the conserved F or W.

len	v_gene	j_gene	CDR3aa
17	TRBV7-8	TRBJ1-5	CASSLEFRGQGNQPQHF
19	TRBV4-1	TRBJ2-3	CASSQERGLAGGESDTQYF
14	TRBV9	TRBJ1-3	CASSETGAGNTIYF
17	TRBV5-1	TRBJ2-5	CASSSGTSGGIEETQYF
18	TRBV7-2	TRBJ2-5	CASSLVLAGGPYQETQYF
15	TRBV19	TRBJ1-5	CASTPGAGRGWPQHF
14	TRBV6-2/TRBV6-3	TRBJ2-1	CASTRTGAHNEQFF
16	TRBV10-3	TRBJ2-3	CAISEFLPVYTDTQYF
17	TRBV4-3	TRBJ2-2	CASSLGLWTGSTGELFF
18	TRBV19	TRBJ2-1	CASSQPSWGGRGWNEQFF
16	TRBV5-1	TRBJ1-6	CASSLAEDSYNSPLHF
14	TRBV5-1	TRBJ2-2	CASSWAANTGELFF
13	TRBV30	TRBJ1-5	CAWSVRSGQPQHF
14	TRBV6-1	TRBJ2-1	CASSRDRGDNEQFF
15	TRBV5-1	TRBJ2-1	CASSPDGHPYNEQFF
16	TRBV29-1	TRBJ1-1	CSVPGQLRYENTEAFF
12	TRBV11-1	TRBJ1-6	CASSSSNSPLHF
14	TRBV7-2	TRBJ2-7	CASRSGQPTYEQYF
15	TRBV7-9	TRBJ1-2	CASSSTGEGPYGYTF
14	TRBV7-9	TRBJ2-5	CASSPGGIQETQYF
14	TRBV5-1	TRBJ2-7	CASSSGQVAYEQYF
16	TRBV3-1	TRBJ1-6	CASSQRTGGYNSPLHF
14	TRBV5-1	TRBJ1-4	CASSLAGNNEKLFF
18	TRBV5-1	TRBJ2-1	CASSPTRGGLARGNEQFF
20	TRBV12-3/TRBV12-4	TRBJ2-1	CASSHSGTSGGSSHYLEQFF
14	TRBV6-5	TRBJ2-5	CASSYSIRQETQYF
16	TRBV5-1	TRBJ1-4	CASSAGAATLNEKLFF
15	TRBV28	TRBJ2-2	CATQGGGRRTGELFF
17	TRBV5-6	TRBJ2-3	CASSSKLAGGVTDTQYF
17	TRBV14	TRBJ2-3	CASSQDRENGVGDTQYF
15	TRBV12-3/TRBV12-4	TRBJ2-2	CASGAGGSNTGELFF
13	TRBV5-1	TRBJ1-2	CASSKDREDGYTF
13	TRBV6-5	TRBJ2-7	CASSYRSSYEQYF
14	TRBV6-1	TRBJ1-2	CASRRGSFNYGYTF
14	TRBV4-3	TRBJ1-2	CASSHERGSYGYTF
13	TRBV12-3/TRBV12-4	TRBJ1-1	CASRLQGEAEAFF
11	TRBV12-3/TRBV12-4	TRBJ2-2	CASSLSGELFF
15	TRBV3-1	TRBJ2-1	CASSQETSSYNEQFF
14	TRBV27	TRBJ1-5	CASRAGGSNQPQHF
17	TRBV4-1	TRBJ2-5	CASSQGKTSGGGETQYF
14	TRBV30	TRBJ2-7	CAWRSGTGLSEQYF
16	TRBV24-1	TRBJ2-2	CATSDPGQGVTGELFF
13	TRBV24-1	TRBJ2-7	CATSDQPGGEQYF
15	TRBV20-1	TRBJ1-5	CSARAPGAPGGPQHF
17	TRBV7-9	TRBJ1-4	CASSLVVGWVPKEKLFF
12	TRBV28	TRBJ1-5	CASSPGVLAQHF
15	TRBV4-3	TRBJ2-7	CASSQSLGLSYEQYF
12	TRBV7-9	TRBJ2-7	CASSSPHYEQYF
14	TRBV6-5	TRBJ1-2	CASSYDERSYGYTF
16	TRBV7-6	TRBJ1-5	CASSAAPGQSGAPQHF